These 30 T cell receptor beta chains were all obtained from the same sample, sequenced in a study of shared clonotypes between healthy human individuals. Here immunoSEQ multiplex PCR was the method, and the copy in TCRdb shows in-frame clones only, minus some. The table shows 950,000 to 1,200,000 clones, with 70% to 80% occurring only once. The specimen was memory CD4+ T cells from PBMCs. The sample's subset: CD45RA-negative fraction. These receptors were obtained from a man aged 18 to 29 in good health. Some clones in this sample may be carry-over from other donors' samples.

The CDR3 here is CASSQSAGELFF. In nucleotides, the CDR3 is TGCGCCAGCAGCCAAAGTGCCGGGGAGCTGTTTTTT. The rearrangement links TRBV4-3 to TRBJ2-2; D is undetermined. With 2 bases removed from V and 6 bases from J, the gap between germline ends came to 4 bases. Germline lookup yields CDR1 LGHNA and CDR2 YSLEER. The CDR3 extends over 12 amino acids.

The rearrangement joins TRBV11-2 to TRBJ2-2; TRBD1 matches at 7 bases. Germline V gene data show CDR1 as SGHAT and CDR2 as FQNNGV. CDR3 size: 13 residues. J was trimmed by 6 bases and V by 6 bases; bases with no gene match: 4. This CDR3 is CASRTGQPGELFF. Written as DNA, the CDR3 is TGTGCCAGCAGAACGGGACAGCCCGGGGAGCTGTTTTTT.

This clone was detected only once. CDR3 nucleotides: TGTGCCACCCGAGAGAGGATCTCCAATGAGCAGTTCTTC. Amino acid sequence: CATRERISNEQFF. The chain couples TRBV27 to TRBJ2-1; no clear D gene. Trimming shortened V by 10 bases and J by 6 bases, and 16 bases separated the two germline ends. The CDR3 loop spans 13 amino acids. Germline-derived CDR1 and CDR2 are MNHEY and SMNVEV (reference sequence).

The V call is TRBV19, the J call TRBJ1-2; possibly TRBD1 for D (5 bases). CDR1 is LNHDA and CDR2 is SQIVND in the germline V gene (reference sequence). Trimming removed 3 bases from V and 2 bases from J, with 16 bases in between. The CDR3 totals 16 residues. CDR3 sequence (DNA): TGTGCCAGTAGTATTAGTCCCGGGACGGTGAACTATGGCTACACCTTC. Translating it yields CASSISPGTVNYGYTF.

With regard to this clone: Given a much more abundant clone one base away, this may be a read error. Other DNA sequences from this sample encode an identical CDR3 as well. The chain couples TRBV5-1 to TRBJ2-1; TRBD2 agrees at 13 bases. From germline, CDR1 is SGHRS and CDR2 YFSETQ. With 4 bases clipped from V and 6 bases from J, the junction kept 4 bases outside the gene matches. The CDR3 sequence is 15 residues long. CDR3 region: CASSPGLAGSNEQFF. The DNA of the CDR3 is TGCGCCAGCAGCCCGGGACTAGCGGGGTCCAATGAGCAGTTCTTC. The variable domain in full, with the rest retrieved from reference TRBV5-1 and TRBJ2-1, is KAGVTQTPRYLIKTRGQQVTLSCSPISGHRSVSWYQQTPGQGLQFLFEYFSETQRNKGNFPGRFSGRQFSNSRSEMNVSTLELGDSALYLCASSPGLAGSNEQFFGPGTRLTVL.

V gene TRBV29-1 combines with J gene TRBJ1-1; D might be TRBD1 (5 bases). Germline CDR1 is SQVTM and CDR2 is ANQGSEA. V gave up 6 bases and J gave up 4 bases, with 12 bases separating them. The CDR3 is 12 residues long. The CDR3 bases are TGCAGCGTCGGGGGATCGAGCACTGAAGCTTTCTTT. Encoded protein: CSVGGSSTEAFF. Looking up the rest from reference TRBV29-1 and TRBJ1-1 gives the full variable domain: SAVISQKPSRDICQRGTSLTIQCQVDSQVTMMFWYRQQPGQSLTLIATANQGSEATYESGFVIDKFPISRPNLTFSTLTVSNMSPEDSSIYLCSVGGSSTEAFFGQGTRLTVV.

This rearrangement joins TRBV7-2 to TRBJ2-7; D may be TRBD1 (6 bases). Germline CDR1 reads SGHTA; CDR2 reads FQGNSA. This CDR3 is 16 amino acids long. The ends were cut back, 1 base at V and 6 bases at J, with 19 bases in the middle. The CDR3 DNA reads TGTGCCAGCAGCTTAGACGGGAACAGGGAAGGGGGCGAGCAGTACTTC. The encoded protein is CASSLDGNREGGEQYF.

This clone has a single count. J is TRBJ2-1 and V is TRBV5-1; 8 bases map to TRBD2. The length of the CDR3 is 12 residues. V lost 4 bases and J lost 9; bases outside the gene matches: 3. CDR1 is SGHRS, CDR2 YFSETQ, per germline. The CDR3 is CASSDSGGEQFF. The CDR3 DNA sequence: TGCGCCAGCAGCGACAGCGGGGGTGAGCAGTTCTTC.

CDR3 region: CASSGQGGPYEQYF. CDR3 coding DNA: TGTGCCAGCAGTGGACAGGGGGGGCCCTACGAGCAGTACTTC. The J gene is TRBJ2-7, the V gene TRBV2, with 9 nucleotides matching TRBD1. Germline CDR1 reads SNHLY; CDR2 reads FYNNEI. The CDR3 spans 14 residues. The V and J ends lost 4 bases and 2 bases, in that order; junction bases with no gene match: 3.

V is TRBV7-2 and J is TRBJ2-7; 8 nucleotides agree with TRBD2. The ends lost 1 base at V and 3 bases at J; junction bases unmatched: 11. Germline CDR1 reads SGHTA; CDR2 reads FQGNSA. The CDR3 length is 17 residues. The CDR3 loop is CASSLGVDWRGVYEQYF. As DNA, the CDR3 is TGTGCCAGCAGCTTAGGAGTCGACTGGCGGGGGGTCTACGAGCAGTACTTC.

In nucleotides, the CDR3 is TGTGCCAGCAGTAGAAGACCAGGGCAGAAAAAAAATGAAAAACTGTTTTTT. Encoded protein: CASSRRPGQKKNEKLFF. The genes are TRBV5-6 and TRBJ1-4, with D possibly TRBD1 on 5 matching bases. In germline, CDR1 is SGHDT, CDR2 YYEEEE. The germline V and J ends were trimmed by 5 bases and 5 bases, with 22 bases remaining between them. CDR3 size: 17 residues.

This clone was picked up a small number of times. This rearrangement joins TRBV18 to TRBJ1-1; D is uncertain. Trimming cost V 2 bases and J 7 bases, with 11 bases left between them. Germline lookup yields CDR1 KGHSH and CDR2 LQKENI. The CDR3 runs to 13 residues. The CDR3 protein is CASSPGQTIEAFF. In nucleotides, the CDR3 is TGTGCCAGCTCACCAGGGCAGACTATTGAAGCTTTCTTT.

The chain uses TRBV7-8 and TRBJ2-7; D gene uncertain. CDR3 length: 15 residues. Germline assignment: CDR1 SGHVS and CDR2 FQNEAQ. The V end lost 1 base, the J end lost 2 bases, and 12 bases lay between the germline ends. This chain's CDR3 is CASSLDTEGPYEQYF. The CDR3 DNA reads TGTGCCAGCAGCTTAGATACGGAAGGCCCCTACGAGCAGTACTTC. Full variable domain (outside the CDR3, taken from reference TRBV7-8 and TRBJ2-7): GAGVSQSPRYKVAKRGQDVALRCDPISGHVSLFWYQQALGQGPEFLTYFQNEAQLDKSGLPSDRFFAERPEGSVSTLKIQRTQQEDSAVYLCASSLDTEGPYEQYFGPGTRLTVT.

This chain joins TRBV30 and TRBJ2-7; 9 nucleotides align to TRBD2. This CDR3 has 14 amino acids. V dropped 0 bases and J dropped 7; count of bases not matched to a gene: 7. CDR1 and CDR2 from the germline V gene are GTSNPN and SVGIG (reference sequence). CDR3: CAWSVQAGGREQYF. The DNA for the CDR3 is TGTGCCTGGAGTGTACAAGCGGGAGGAAGAGAGCAGTACTTC.

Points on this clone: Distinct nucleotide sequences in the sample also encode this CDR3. The CDR3 loop is CASSQVLQGGYTF. The CDR3 DNA is TGTGCCAGCAGCCAAGTGTTACAGGGAGGCTACACCTTC. The V gene is TRBV4-2, the J gene TRBJ1-2, with a weak D call TRBD1 (6 bases). The V end was cut by 1 base, the J end by 8 bases, with 11 bases between. From germline, CDR1 is LGHNA and CDR2 YNFKEQ. CDR3 length: 13 residues.

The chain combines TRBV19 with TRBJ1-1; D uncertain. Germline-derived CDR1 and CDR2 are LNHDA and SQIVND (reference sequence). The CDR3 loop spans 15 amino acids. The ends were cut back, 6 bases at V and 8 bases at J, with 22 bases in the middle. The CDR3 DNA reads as TGTGCCAGTAGAACCTCCGCGGCCAGGAAGAAAGAAGCTTTCTTT. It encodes CASRTSAARKKEAFF.

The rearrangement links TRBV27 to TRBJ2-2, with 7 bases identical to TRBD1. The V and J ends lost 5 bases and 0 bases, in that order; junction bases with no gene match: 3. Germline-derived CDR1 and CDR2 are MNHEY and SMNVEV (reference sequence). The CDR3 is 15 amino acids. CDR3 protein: CASSRGQTNTGELFF. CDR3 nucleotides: TGTGCCAGCAGTAGGGGACAGACGAACACCGGGGAGCTGTTTTTT.

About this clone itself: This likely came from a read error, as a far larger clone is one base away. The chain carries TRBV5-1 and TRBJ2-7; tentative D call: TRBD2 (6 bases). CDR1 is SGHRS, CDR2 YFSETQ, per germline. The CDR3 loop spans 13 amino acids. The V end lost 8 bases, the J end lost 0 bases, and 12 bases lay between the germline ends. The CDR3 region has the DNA TGCGCCAGTTCGGCGGGGATCTCCTACGAGCAGTACTTC. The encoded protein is CASSAGISYEQYF.

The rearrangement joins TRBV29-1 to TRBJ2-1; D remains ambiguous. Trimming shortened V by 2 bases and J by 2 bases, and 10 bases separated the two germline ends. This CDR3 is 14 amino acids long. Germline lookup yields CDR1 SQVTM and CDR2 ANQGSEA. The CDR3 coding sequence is TGCAGCGTTGAACCCGCGACAACCTACAATGAGCAGTTCTTC. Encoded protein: CSVEPATTYNEQFF.

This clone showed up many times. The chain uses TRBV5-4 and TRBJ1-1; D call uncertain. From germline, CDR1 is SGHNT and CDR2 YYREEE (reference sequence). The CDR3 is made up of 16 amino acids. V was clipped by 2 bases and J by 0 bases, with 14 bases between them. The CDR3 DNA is TGTGCCAGCAGCTTCGGGCGGACGTCCATGAACACTGAAGCTTTCTTT. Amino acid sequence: CASSFGRTSMNTEAFF.

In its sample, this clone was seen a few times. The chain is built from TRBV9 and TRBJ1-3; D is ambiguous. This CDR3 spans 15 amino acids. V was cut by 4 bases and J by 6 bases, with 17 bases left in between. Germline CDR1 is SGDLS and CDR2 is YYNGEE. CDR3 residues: CASSLWDVPSNTIYF. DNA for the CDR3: TGTGCCAGCAGCCTGTGGGATGTCCCTTCAAACACCATATATTTT.

CDR3 amino acids: CAWQTGGGNTIYF. The CDR3 DNA follows: TGTGCCTGGCAAACAGGGGGTGGAAACACCATATATTTT. V and J are TRBV30 and TRBJ1-3, with 8 positions matching TRBD1. Germline-derived CDR1 and CDR2 are GTSNPN and SVGIG (reference sequence). With V trimmed by 5 bases and J by 3 bases, 3 bases remained unmatched. CDR3 length: 13 amino acids.

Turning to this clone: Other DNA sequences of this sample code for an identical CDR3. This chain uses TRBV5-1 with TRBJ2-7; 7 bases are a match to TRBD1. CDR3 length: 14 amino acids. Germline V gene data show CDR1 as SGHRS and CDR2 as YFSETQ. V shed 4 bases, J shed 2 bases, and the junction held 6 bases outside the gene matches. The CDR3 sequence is CASSPRQGTYEQYF. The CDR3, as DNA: TGCGCCAGCAGCCCTAGACAGGGTACCTACGAGCAGTACTTC.

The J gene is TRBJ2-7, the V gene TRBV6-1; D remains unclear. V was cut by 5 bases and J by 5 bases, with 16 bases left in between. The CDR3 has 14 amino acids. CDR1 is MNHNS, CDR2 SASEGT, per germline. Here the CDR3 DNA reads TGTGCCAGCAGTCCCGGTAGTAGAAACCACGAGCAGTACTTC. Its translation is CASSPGSRNHEQYF.

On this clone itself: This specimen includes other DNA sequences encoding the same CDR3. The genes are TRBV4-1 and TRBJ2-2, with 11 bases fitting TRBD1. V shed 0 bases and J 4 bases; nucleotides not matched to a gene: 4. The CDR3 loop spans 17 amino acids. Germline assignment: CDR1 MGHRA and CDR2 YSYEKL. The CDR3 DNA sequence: TGCGCCAGCAGCCAAGAAGGACAGGGGGCGGGCACCGGGGAGCTGTTTTTT. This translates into CASSQEGQGAGTGELFF.

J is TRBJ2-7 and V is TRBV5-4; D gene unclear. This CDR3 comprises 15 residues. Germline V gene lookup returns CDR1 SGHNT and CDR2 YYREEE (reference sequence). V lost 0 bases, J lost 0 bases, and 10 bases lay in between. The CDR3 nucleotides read TGTGCCAGCAGCTTGGGGGCGGAAAGCTCCTACGAGCAGTACTTC. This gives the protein CASSLGAESSYEQYF.

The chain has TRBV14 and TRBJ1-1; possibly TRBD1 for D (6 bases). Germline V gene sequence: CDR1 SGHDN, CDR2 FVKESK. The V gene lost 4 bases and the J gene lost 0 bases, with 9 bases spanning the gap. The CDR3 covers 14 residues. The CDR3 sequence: CASSPWTVNTEAFF. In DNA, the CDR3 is TGTGCCAGCAGCCCCTGGACAGTGAACACTGAAGCTTTCTTT.

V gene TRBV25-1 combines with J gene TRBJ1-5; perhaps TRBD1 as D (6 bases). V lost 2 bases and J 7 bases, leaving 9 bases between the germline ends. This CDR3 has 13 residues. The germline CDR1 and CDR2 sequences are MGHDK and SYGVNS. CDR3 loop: CASSEQGKQPQHF. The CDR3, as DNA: TGTGCCAGCAGTGAACAGGGGAAACAGCCCCAGCATTTT.

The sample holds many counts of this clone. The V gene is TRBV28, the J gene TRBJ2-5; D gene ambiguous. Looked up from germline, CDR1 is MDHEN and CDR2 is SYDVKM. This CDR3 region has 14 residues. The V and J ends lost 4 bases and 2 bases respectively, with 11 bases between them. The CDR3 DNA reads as TGTGCCAGCAGTTCCTATCCGGCACAAGAGACCCAGTACTTC. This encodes CASSSYPAQETQYF.

DNA of the CDR3: TGTGCCAGCAGTTACTCCCGGGACTCTTTCTCCGAGCAGTACTTC. Its protein product is CASSYSRDSFSEQYF. This sequence joins TRBV6-5 and TRBJ2-7; possibly TRBD2 for D (6 bases). The V gene lost 0 bases and the J gene lost 6 bases, with 15 bases spanning the gap. Germline CDR1 MNHEY, CDR2 SVGAGI. The CDR3 consists of 15 residues.